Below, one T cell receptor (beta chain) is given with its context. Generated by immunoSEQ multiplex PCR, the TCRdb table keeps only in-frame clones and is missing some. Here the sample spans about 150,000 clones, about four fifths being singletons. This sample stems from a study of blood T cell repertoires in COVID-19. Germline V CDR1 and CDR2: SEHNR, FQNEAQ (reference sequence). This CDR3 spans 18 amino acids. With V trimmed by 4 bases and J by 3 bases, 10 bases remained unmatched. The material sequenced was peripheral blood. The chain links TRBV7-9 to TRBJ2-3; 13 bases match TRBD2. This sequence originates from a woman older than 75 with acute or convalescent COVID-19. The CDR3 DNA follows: TGTGCCAGCAGCTCTCCCACGAGGACTAGCGGGGGAACAGATACGCAGTATTTT. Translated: CASSSPTRTSGGTDTQYF. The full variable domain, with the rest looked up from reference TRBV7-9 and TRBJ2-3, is DTGVSQNPRHKITKRGQNVTFRCDPISEHNRLYWYRQTLGQGPEFLTYFQNEAQLEKSRLLSDRFSAERPKGSFSTLEIQRTEQGDSAMYLCASSSPTRTSGGTDTQYFGPGTRLTVL.